This entry concerns a single T cell receptor beta chain. Antigen: not known. These data are taken from a study of chemoradiotherapy in HPV16-positive cancers. Study in general: Candidate HPV-specific T-cell clones and common TCR motifs came from functional assays in a couple of HPV16-positive patients.

Generated by immunoSEQ multiplex PCR, the TCRdb table keeps only in-frame clones and is missing some. This table has around 11,000 clones, 74% appearing once. Study-wide results and limits: During treatment, candidate HPV-specific clones and E7-related motifs expanded in tumor. HPV-responsive T-cell expansion during chemoradiotherapy was linked to improved recurrence-free survival in HPV16-positive patients.

Germline CDR1 SGHNT, CDR2 YENEEA. The CDR3 runs to 13 residues. The V and J ends lost 5 bases and 2 bases respectively, with 7 bases between them. The source of this sequence is a human donor with HPV-associated anogenital cancer. The J gene is TRBJ1-5, the V gene TRBV11-3; D is unclear. The material was obtained from a patient who underwent chemoradiotherapy. CDR3 sequence: CASSPGGNQPQHF. As DNA, the CDR3 is TGTGCCAGCAGCCCCGGGGGCAATCAGCCCCAGCATTTT.